This TCR beta chain emerged from a study of radiation and T cells in renal cell carcinoma. Study information: Nephrectomy followed 15 Gy stereotactic body radiation by 4 weeks. Study results and caveats: From baseline, blood top tumor clonotypes peaked at 2 weeks post-radiation.

The time point: blood 2 weeks post-SBRT. The sample's treatment: 15 Gy SBRT to primary tumor, nephrectomy 4 weeks later. Sequencing was performed with immunoSEQ multiplex PCR; in TCRdb, only in-frame clones are kept and a portion is missing. The profile shows some 120,000 clones, over 75% of them singletons. Trimming at V came to 6 bases and at J to 6 bases, leaving 7 bases not matched to a gene. CDR1 MNHEY and CDR2 SMNVEV come from the germline V gene (reference sequence). This CDR3 is built from 13 residues. As regards this clone: Its antigen is still unknown.

The chain links TRBV27 to TRBJ1-2, with 7 bases lining up with TRBD1. This TCR came from a man aged 45 to 65 with renal cell carcinoma. This specimen was blood, taken from a patient whose treatment included radiotherapy and nephrectomy. The CDR3 nucleotides read TGTGCCAGCAGCTGGGGCAGGGGGAATGGCTACACCTTC. This translates into CASSWGRGNGYTF.